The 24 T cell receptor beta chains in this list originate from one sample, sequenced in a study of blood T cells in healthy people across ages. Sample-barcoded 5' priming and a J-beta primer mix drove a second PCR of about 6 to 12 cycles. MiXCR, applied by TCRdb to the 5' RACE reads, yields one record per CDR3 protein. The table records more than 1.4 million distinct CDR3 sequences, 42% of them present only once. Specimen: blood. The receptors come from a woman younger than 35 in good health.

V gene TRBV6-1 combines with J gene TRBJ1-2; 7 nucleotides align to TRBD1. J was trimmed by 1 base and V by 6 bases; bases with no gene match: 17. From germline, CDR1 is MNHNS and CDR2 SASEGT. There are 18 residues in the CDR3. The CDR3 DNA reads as TGTGCCAGCAGATCGACAGGGAACCCCCACCCGCGTAACTATGGCTACACCTTC. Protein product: CASRSTGNPHPRNYGYTF.

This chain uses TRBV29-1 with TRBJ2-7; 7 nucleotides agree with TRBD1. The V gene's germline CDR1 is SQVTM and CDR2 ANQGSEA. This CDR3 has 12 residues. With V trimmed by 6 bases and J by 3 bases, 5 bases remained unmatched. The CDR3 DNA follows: TGCAGCGTCTTCCGGGACAGCTACGAGCAGTACTTC. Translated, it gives CSVFRDSYEQYF.

The CDR3 DNA is TGTGCCAGCAGGTCCGCCGGGGCAGAGAACACTGAAGCTTTCTTT. It specifies CASRSAGAENTEAFF. The rearrangement joins TRBV6-5 to TRBJ1-1, with D perhaps TRBD1 (5 bases). V lost 6 bases and J lost 1, with 15 bases in between. Germline loops: CDR1 MNHEY, CDR2 SVGAGI. CDR3 size: 15 residues.

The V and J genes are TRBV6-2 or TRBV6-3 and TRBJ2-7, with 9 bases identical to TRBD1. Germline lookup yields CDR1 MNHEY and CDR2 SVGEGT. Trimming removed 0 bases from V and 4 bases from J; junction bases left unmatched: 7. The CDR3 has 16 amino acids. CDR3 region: CASSYSGTGLSYEQYF. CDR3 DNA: TGTGCCAGCAGTTACTCCGGGACAGGGTTATCGTACGAGCAGTACTTC.

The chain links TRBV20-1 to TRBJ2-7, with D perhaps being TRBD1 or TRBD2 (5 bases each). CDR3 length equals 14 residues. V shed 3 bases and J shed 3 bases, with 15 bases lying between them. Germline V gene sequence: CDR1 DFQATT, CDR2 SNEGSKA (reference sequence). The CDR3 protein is CSARGVSSLYEQYF. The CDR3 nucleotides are TGCAGTGCTAGGGGGGTTAGCTCCCTCTACGAGCAGTACTTC.

CDR3 protein: CASSDKRRGGYEQYF. In nucleotides, the CDR3 is TGTGCCAGCAGTGATAAAAGAAGGGGAGGGTACGAGCAGTACTTC. The chain recombines TRBV7-2 with TRBJ2-7; 7 positions match TRBD2. The ends lost 6 bases at V and 4 bases at J; junction bases unmatched: 12. Germline values: CDR1 SGHTA, CDR2 FQGNSA. The CDR3 is made up of 15 amino acids.

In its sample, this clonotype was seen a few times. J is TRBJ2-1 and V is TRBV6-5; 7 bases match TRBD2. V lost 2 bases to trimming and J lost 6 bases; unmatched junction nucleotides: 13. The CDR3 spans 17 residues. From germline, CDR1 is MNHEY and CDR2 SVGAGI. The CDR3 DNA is TGTGCCAGCAGTTACGCTAATTGGGGGGGTGAAGGCAATGAGCAGTTCTTC. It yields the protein CASSYANWGGEGNEQFF.

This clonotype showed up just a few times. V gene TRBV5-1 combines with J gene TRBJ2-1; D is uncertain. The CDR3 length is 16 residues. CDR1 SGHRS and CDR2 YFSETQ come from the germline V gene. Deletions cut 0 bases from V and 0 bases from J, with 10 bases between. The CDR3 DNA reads TGCGCCAGCAGCTTGGTCACGCCAAGCTCCTACAATGAGCAGTTCTTC. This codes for CASSLVTPSSYNEQFF.

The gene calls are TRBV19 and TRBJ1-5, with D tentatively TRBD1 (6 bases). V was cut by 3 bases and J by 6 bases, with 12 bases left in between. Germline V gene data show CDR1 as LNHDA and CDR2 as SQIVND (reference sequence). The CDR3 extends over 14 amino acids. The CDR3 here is CASSMDSLAQPQHF. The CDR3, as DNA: TGTGCCAGTAGTATGGACAGTCTAGCTCAGCCCCAGCATTTT.

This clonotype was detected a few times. The CDR3 sequence: CSVYSTKETQYF. CDR3 nucleotide sequence: TGCAGTGTCTACTCAACAAAAGAGACCCAGTACTTC. This rearrangement joins TRBV20-1 to TRBJ2-5; D unclear. V lost 7 bases and J lost 3, with 12 bases in between. Germline V gene data show CDR1 as DFQATT and CDR2 as SNEGSKA (reference sequence). CDR3 size: 12 residues.

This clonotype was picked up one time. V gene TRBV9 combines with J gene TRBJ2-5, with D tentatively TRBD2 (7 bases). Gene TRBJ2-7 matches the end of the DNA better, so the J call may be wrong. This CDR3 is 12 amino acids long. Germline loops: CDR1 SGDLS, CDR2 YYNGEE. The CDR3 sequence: CASGQGGAEQYF. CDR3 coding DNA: TGTGCCAGCGGACAAGGGGGGGCCGAGCAGTACTTC.

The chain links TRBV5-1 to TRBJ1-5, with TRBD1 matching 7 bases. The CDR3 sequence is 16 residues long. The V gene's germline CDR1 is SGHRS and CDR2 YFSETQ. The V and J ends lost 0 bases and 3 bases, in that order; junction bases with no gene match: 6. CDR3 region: CASSLGDSLFNQPQHF. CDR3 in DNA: TGCGCCAGCAGCTTGGGGGACAGTCTGTTCAATCAGCCCCAGCATTTT.

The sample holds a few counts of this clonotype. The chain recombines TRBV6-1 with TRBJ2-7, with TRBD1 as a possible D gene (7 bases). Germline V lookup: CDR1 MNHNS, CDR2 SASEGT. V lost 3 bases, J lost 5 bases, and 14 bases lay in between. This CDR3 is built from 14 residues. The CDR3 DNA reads TGTGCCAGCAGTGAGAGGGCAGGGGGGAACGAGCAGTACTTC. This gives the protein CASSERAGGNEQYF.

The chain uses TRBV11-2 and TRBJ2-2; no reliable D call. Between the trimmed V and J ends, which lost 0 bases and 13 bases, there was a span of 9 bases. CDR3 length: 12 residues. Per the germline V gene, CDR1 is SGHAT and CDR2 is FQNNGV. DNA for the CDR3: TGTGCCAGCAGCTTAGAAGCTTTGGGGCTGTTTTTT. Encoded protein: CASSLEALGLFF.

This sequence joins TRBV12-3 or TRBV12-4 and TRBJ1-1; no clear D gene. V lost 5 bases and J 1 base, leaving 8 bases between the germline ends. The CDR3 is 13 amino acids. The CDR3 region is CASSTAENTEAFF. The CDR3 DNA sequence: TGTGCCAGCAGTACGGCAGAGAACACTGAAGCTTTCTTT.

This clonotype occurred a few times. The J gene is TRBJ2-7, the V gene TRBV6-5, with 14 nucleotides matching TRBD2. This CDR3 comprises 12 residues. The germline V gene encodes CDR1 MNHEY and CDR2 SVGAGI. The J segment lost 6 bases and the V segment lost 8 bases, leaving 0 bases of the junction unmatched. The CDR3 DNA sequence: TGTGCCAGCGGACTAGCGGGAGGCGAGCAGTACTTC. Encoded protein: CASGLAGGEQYF.

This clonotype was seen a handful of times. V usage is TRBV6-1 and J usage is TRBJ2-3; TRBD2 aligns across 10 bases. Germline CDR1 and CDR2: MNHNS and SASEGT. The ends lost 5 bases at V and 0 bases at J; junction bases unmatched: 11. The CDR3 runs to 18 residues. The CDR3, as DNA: TGTGCCAGCAGTCCCCTAGCGGGAGTGTCCTCTAGCACAGATACGCAGTATTTT. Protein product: CASSPLAGVSSSTDTQYF.

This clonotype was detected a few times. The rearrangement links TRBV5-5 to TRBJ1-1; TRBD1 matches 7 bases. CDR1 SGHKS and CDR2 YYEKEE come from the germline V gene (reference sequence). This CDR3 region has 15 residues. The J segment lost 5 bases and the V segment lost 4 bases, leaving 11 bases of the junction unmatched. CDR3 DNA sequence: TGTGCCAGCAGCCCGCCCGACAGGGACGGAACTGAAGCTTTCTTT. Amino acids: CASSPPDRDGTEAFF.

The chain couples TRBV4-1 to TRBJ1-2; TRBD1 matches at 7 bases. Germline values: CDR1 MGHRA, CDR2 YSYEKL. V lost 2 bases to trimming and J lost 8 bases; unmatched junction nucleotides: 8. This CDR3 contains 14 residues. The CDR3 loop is CASSQPPGQKGYTF. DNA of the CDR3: TGCGCCAGCAGCCAACCACCGGGACAGAAAGGCTACACCTTC.

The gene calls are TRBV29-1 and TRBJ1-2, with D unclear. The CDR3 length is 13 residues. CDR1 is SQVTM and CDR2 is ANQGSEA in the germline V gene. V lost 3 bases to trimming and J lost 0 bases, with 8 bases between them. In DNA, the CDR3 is TGCAGCGTTGAGGCGGTTACTAACTATGGCTACACCTTC. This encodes CSVEAVTNYGYTF.

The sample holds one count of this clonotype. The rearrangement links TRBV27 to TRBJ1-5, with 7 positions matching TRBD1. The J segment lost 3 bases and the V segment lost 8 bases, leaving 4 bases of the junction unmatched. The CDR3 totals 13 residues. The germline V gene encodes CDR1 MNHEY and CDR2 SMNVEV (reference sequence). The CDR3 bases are TGTGCCAGCCGACAGGGACACAATCAGCCCCAGCATTTT. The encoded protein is CASRQGHNQPQHF.

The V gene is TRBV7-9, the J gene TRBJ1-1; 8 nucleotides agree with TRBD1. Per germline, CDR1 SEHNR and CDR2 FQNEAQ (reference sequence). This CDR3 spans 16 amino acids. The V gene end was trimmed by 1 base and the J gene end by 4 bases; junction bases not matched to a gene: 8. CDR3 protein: CASSLGSDRVSTEAFF. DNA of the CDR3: TGTGCCAGCAGCTTAGGCTCGGACAGGGTGAGCACTGAAGCTTTCTTT.

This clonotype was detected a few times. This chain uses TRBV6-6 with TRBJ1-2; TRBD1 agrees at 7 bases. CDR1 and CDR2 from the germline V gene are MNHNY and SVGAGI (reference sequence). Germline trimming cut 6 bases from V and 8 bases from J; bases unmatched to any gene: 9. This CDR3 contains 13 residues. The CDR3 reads CASSATGVGGYTF. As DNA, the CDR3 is TGTGCCAGCAGCGCAACAGGGGTCGGAGGCTACACCTTC.

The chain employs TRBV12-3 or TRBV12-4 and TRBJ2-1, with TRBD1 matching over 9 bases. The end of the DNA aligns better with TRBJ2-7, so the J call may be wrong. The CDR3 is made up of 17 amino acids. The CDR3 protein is CASSFRTGVPSYNEQYF. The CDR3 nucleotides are TGTGCCAGCAGTTTCCGGACAGGGGTCCCATCCTACAATGAGCAGTACTTC.